This is a list of T cell receptor beta chains from one sample in a study of blood T cell repertoires in COVID-19. Profiling relied on immunoSEQ multiplex PCR, and the TCRdb table lists in-frame clones only, not all of them. The sample contains 240,000 or so clones, around 85% of which appear only once. Sequenced input: peripheral blood. These receptors all stem from a man aged 60 to 75 with acute or convalescent COVID-19. The CDR3 runs from the conserved cysteine through the conserved F or W. Fields, in order: V gene, D gene, J gene, clone size, CDR3 DNA, CDR3 protein. The D gene is left open where the match is weak. The listing skips clone size in some rows; elsewhere it reads once, few, many or a size class.

>TRBV14|.|TRBJ2-1|.
TGTGCCAGCAGCCTATTAGTTAGCTCCTACAATGAGCAGTTCTTC
CASSLLVSSYNEQFF
>TRBV7-8|TRBD2|TRBJ2-5|.
TGTGCCAGCAGTCCCAAGGCCGGGGGGTACCAAGAGACCCAGTACTTC
CASSPKAGGYQETQYF
>TRBV5-6|TRBD1|TRBJ1-2|.
TGTGCCAGCAGCTTGGGGGACAGGGTGAGGGGCTACACCTTC
CASSLGDRVRGYTF
>TRBV29-1|.|TRBJ2-7|.
TGCAGCGTCGTTCCGGGGTTCTCCTACGAGCAGTACTTC
CSVVPGFSYEQYF
>TRBV3-1/TRBV3-2|TRBD1|TRBJ1-4|.
TGTGCCAGCAGCCAAGGACAGGGGGCTAATGAAAAACTGTTTTTT
CASSQGQGANEKLFF
>TRBV7-2|.|TRBJ2-7|.
TGTGCCAGCAGCTCCCTCACGGGTAGCGGAAACGAGCAGTACTTC
CASSSLTGSGNEQYF
>TRBV6-2/TRBV6-3|.|TRBJ1-2|once
TGTGCCAGCAGTTACTCGAGATCGGTCGGCTATGGCTACACCTTC
CASSYSRSVGYGYTF
>TRBV5-5|TRBD2|TRBJ2-7|.
TGTGCCAGCAGCGTCACTAGCGGGAGCCCCCACGAGCAGTACTTC
CASSVTSGSPHEQYF
>TRBV4-1|.|TRBJ1-6|.
TGCGCCAGCAGCCAACCGACAGGCGTCAATTCACCCCTCCACTTT
CASSQPTGVNSPLHF
>TRBV19|TRBD1|TRBJ1-1|.
TGTGCCAGTAACGAGGGGGCGAACACTGAAGCTTTCTTT
CASNEGANTEAFF
>TRBV10-3|TRBD1|TRBJ2-7|.
TGTGCCATCAGCCGACAGGGCCGGCGGGACGAGCAGTACTTC
CAISRQGRRDEQYF